This T cell receptor beta chain was sequenced during a study of cytomegalovirus exposure and HLA in healthy donors. Unmatched junction bases numbered 5, after V lost 6 bases and J lost 3 bases. The CDR3 is 14 amino acids. CDR1 MNHNS and CDR2 SASEGT come from the germline V gene. Study-wide results and limits: Analysis was carried out at a later point, and it linked a missense DCLRE1C variant to TCR beta V- and J-gene trimming. It was in a later analysis that TCR association rates were seen to vary by HLA locus, highest for DRB1 and lowest for HLA-C. A few of the chains that were CMV-associated were confirmed in vitro to be specific for CMV antigens.

Vbeta (60) and Jbeta (13) primers were used in the PCR. In the study's own analysis: An analysis that came later counted some 81 million unique TCR beta chains, about 10 million shared. Clones were sequenced by immunoSEQ multiplex PCR, and TCRdb holds only the in-frame ones, with some missing. The V and J calls and clone size were taken over from that table, and D and trimming were inferred from the DNA. In the table there are 99,000 or so clones, roughly 13% of which are singletons. This clone came up a few times. What it recognizes is unknown. Sequenced input: PBMCs. This clonotype originated in a man between 35 and 55 years old in good health and CMV-seropositive. The chain is built from TRBV6-1 and TRBJ2-7; 10 bases map to TRBD2. CDR3 bases: TGTGCCAGCAGGACTAGCGGGTTGGTCTACGAGCAGTACTTC. It yields the protein CASRTSGLVYEQYF.